This T cell receptor (beta chain) originates from a study of identical twins. TCRdb redid the calling of the 5' RACE reads with MiXCR, one entry per CDR3 protein. The table records about 920,000 distinct CDR3 sequences, about 12% of them present only once. This clonotype was recorded many times. V lost 4 bases to trimming and J lost 2 bases; unmatched junction nucleotides: 4. Germline V CDR1 and CDR2: MNHEY, SMNVEV (reference sequence). This CDR3 is 15 amino acids long. This same sample was also taken into another study, of yellow fever vaccine responses in identical twins. This second study notes: Twin vaccine T cell responses reportedly seemed partly convergent, partly personalized.

The origin of this receptor is a woman aged 18-35 years in good health. The chain carries TRBV27 and TRBJ2-3, with 9 bases matching TRBD1. Sequenced: PBMCs. The DNA for the CDR3 is TGTGCCAGCAGTTCACAGGGGGCCCTCACAGATACGCAGTATTTT. This translates into CASSSQGALTDTQYF.